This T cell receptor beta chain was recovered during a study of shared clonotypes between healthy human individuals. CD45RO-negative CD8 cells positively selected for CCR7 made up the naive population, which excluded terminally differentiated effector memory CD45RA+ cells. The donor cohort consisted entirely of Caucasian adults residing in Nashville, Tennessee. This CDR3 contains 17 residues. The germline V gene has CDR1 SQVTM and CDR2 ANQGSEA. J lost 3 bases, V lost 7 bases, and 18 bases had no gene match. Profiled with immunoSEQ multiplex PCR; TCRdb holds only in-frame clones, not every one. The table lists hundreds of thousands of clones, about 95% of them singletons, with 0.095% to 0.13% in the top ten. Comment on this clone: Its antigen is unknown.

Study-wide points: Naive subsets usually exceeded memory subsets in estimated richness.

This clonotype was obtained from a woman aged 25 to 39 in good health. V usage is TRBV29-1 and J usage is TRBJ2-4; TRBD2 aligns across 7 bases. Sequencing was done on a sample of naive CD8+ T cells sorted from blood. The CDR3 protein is CSAWARRAGDSKNIQYF. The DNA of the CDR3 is TGCAGCGCGTGGGCCCGTCGGGCGGGAGATAGCAAAAACATTCAGTACTTC. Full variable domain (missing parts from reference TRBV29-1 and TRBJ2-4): SAVISQKPSRDICQRGTSLTIQCQVDSQVTMMFWYRQQPGQSLTLIATANQGSEATYESGFVIDKFPISRPNLTFSTLTVSNMSPEDSSIYLCSAWARRAGDSKNIQYFGAGTRLSVL.